This record concerns one T cell receptor (beta chain) sequence. Authors' analysis steps: Reference gene primer amplification yielded estimated nucleated cell counts. The protocol was immunoSEQ multiplex PCR, while the TCRdb copy is restricted to in-frame clones and leaves out a portion. V and J calls and clone size come straight from that table; D and trimming were deduced from the DNA. This sample yields 300,000 to 350,000 clones, of which over 70% are seen a single time; about 2.7% belongs to the top ten. These data belong to a study of blood T cell repertoires in COVID-19. In the study overall: Specimens from acute and convalescent COVID-19 originated in the United States, Italy and Spain. PBMCs, B-cell-depleted T cells, or T cells provided the cDNA or gDNA that made up the material.

This CDR3 is 14 amino acids long. J gave up 8 bases and V 8 bases, and 11 bases lay outside the gene matches. Per the germline V gene, CDR1 is MNHEY and CDR2 is SVGAGI. The sequencing input was peripheral blood. The chain carries TRBV6-5 and TRBJ1-4; 7 nucleotides match TRBD1. The source of this sequence is a man aged 25-40 years with active or convalescent COVID-19. Written as DNA, the CDR3 is TGTGCCAGCGGAGGGGGGACGACAGGGGAAAAACTGTTTTTT. It yields the protein CASGGGTTGEKLFF.